This TCR beta chain was obtained from a study of blood T cells in healthy people across ages (dated by TCRdb to the mid-2010s). At the level of the whole study: In model experiments, template switching captured roughly one uniquely barcoded TCR beta cDNA molecule for every two T cells. The donors were divided into four age groups: young (average approximately 16 years), middle-aged (around 37), aged (about 60) and long-lived (about 84). To avoid experimental bias, donors of different ages were randomly spread across the sequencing lanes. For two donors (one aged 18 to 30 and one aged 80 or older), the study analyzed two additional independent replicas of 1 million unique cDNA reads from the same blood draw. The study measured age-related changes in TCR beta repertoire diversity using deep sequencing normalized with unique cDNA molecular identifiers. Broad study findings and their caveats: Because donor CMV infection status was unknown, age-related changes in expanded clonotypes were potentially confounded. As age increased, observed TCR beta diversity per million T cells dropped in a roughly linear way, and a significant reduction was already evident by age about 40. The long-lived group showed more naive CD4+ T cells, fewer expanded clones and increased TCR diversity than the aged group, suggesting age selection. The percentage of naive T cells measured by flow cytometry correlated strongly with observed TCR beta diversity. Because profiling used bulk unsorted PBMCs, naive and antigen-experienced compartments could not be compared conclusively. Estimates of total diversity based on one million sequenced T cells were regarded as lower bounds and as underestimates.

With regard to this clonotype: Its antigen is currently not known. A junction boundary mismatches the germline segment, possibly from a read error.

CDR1 and CDR2 were assigned from the germline V gene (reference sequence) as DFQATT and SNEGSKA. Including cysteine and phenylalanine, the CDR3 has 13 amino acids. The retained sequence is limited to the CDR3, 39 bases, with the frame set at the first base. The donors were roughly 39 Caucasian individuals from Russia, aged 6 to 90 years, who were systemically healthy. Each donor gave 8 to 10 milliliters of peripheral blood, collected into EDTA-treated Vacutainer tubes. Ficoll-Paque density-gradient centrifugation was used to isolate PBMCs, with at least 7 million per sample. Total RNA, at least 6 micrograms per sample, was extracted from PBMCs with Trizol reagent. The percentages of naive CD45RAhigh/CD27high T cells were determined by flow cytometry on a PBMC aliquot from every donor. The library was built by means of 5' RACE. The reads were generated on an Illumina HiSeq 2500. The second PCR ran for roughly 6 to 11 cycles and used a J-beta primer mix along with a sample-barcoded 5' primer. A template-switch 5' adaptor carrying 12 random nucleotides introduced a unique molecular identifier onto each TCR beta cDNA molecule. Each sample yielded at least 2.5 million CDR3-containing paired-end reads. The Mint cDNA synthesis kit, primed by a TRBC-specific oligonucleotide, was used to synthesize first-strand cDNA from all RNA. All cDNA was treated with uracil-DNA glycosylase and then went through a first 18-cycle PCR with the universal primers M1SS and BC2_uni_R. The original methods were these. Normalization of each sample was performed by random selection of 1 million high-quality reads, each carrying a distinct molecular identifier. Reads sharing molecular identifiers were discarded rather than binned into consensus sequences. MiTCR, with a Q25 quality threshold and the strictest error-elimination algorithm, was used for CDR3 identification, clonotype clustering and error correction. A nonparametric unseen species model with Euler transformation was used to estimate a lower bound on total TCR beta diversity. The public reads were reanalyzed by TCRdb: fastp trimming at Q25, MiXCR alignment, in-frame beta chains only. All rows with the same CDR3 protein become a single entry with the most common DNA and genes. V and J calls and clone size were set by TCRdb, not the authors. The sample table shows approximately 940,000 distinct CDR3 sequences, and around 49% are seen once. The ten largest clones take up 10% to 15% of the sample.

The sample consisted of blood. This sequence originates from a man aged 25-45 years in good health. The chain is encoded by TRBV20-1 joined to TRBJ2-3; TRBD2 is a weak D gene call, 6 bases matching. The sequence in DNA is TGCAGTGTTAGAGCACCCACTAGCCTCATGCAGTATTTT. Its protein reads: CSVRAPTSLMQYF.